This T cell receptor (beta chain) was identified during a study of cytomegalovirus exposure and HLA in healthy donors. Study-level information: Genotyping of about 400 donors showed that 70% to 90% belonged to the Caucasian-associated ancestry cluster. The study's findings and limits: The study designated 164 TCR beta chains cytomegalovirus-associated. In a later analysis, TCR beta V- and J-gene trimming showed a link to a missense DCLRE1C variant.

Researchers ran the PCR with 60 Vbeta and 13 Jbeta primers. The repertoire was sequenced with immunoSEQ multiplex PCR; TCRdb's copy has only in-frame clones and lacks some. This table holds a few hundred thousand clones, approximately 80% found once. Turning to this clone: Antigen specificity is unknown.

Germline V gives CDR1 LNHDA, CDR2 SQIVND (reference sequence). The CDR3 runs 11 residues. Trimming took 5 bases from V and 3 from J, leaving 4 bases between them. The V gene is TRBV19, the J gene TRBJ1-1; no clear D. The source of this sequence is a man aged 30 to 39 in good health and CMV-seronegative. The sample taken for sequencing was PBMCs. The CDR3 DNA reads as TGTGCCAGTAGTCTTTACACTGAAGCTTTCTTT. It translates to CASSLYTEAFF.